This entry concerns a single T cell receptor beta chain. Its antigen is still unknown. Autoimmune disease history or systemic immunosuppression led to patients being barred. The assay was immunoSEQ multiplex PCR, and TCRdb's table has in-frame clones only and misses some. The sample includes about 50,000 clones, roughly 83% of them seen just once. The data belong to a study of OX40 agonist ivuxolimab in advanced cancers. Study outcomes and limitations: Clonal expansion among partial responders at 0.1-3.0 mg/kg ranked near the lowest. Expanded peripheral T-cell antigen specificity went undetermined.

Germline lookup yields CDR1 KGHSH and CDR2 LQKENI. V was shortened by 5 bases and J by 2 bases, with 12 bases between the two germline ends. The CDR3 is made up of 14 amino acids. The sample in question was CD4+ or CD8+ T cells sorted from blood, obtained in a trial of the OX40 agonist ivuxolimab. The receptor was isolated from an adult with an advanced solid tumor such as melanoma, head and neck, liver or kidney cancer. V and J are TRBV18 and TRBJ1-1; D may be TRBD1 (5 bases). The CDR3 here is CASSNRDANTEAFF. The CDR3 nucleotides read TGTGCCAGCTCAAACCGGGACGCAAACACTGAAGCTTTCTTT.